The 11 T cell receptor beta chains below were found in one sample sequenced in a study of a mutant IDH1 vaccine in newly diagnosed glioma. Their recognized antigens are unknown. Time point reported: week 5, during vaccination. A single vaccine dose contained 300 ug of mutant IDH1 20-mer peptide, and topical imiquimod was used with it. TCRdb keeps only in-frame clones here, not all; method: immunoSEQ multiplex PCR. Of roughly 39,000 clones listed, 70% to 90% are singletons. Sequenced here: PBMCs, sampled from a glioma patient whose treatment included an IDH1 peptide vaccine. These receptors originate from a middle-aged man with glioma.

The chain uses TRBV7-2 and TRBJ2-7; 7 positions match TRBD2. Unmatched junction bases numbered 10, after V lost 0 bases and J lost 2 bases. CDR3 length: 17 residues. From germline, CDR1 is SGHTA and CDR2 FQGNSA. CDR3: CASSLAWASGLTYEQYF. The CDR3, as DNA: TGTGCCAGCAGCTTAGCATGGGCTAGCGGACTTACCTACGAGCAGTACTTC.

The J gene is TRBJ1-1, the V gene TRBV19; TRBD1 matches at 7 bases. CDR3 length: 10 amino acids. Germline V gene sequence: CDR1 LNHDA, CDR2 SQIVND (reference sequence). CDR3 DNA sequence: TGTGAGGGGGCGTGGACTGAAGCTTTCTTT. Its protein product is CEGAWTEAFF.

The chain is built from TRBV7-8 and TRBJ2-7; TRBD2 might be the D (6 bases). The V gene lost 4 bases and the J gene lost 0 bases, with 13 bases spanning the gap. The germline CDR1 and CDR2 sequences are SGHVS and FQNEAQ. This CDR3 is 15 amino acids long. The CDR3 nucleotides read TGTGCCAGCAGCTCCCAGGGAGGCCTCTCCTACGAGCAGTACTTC. This translates into CASSSQGGLSYEQYF. Looking up the rest from reference TRBV7-8 and TRBJ2-7 gives the full variable domain: GAGVSQSPRYKVAKRGQDVALRCDPISGHVSLFWYQQALGQGPEFLTYFQNEAQLDKSGLPSDRFFAERPEGSVSTLKIQRTQQEDSAVYLCASSSQGGLSYEQYFGPGTRLTVT.

The chain links TRBV11-1 to TRBJ2-6; TRBD1 matches 8 bases. The CDR3 covers 15 residues. V shed 5 bases, J shed 4 bases, and the junction held 4 bases outside the gene matches. Germline CDR1 reads SGHAT; CDR2 reads FQDESV (reference sequence). The CDR3 bases are TGTGCCAGCAGCCAGGGGGCGCTCGGGGCCAACGTCCTGACTTTC. This codes for CASSQGALGANVLTF. Combining the CDR3 with reference TRBV11-1 and TRBJ2-6 gives the whole variable domain EAEVAQSPRYKITEKSQAVAFWCDPISGHATLYWYRQILGQGPELLVQFQDESVVDDSQLPKDRFSAERLKGVDSTLKIQPAELGDSAMYLCASSQGALGANVLTFGAGSRLTVL.

A single count supports this clone. This chain links TRBV10-3 with TRBJ2-7, with D perhaps assigned TRBD1 or TRBD2 (6 bases each). The CDR3 totals 12 residues. Trimming left V 9 bases short and J 4 bases short, with 13 bases between. Germline-derived CDR1 and CDR2 are ENHRY and SYGVKD. The CDR3: CAIAGGGYEQYF. DNA for the CDR3: TGTGCCATTGCCGGGGGCGGTTACGAGCAGTACTTC.

The chain is built from TRBV2 and TRBJ2-7; 10 bases line up with TRBD2. Trimming cost V 9 bases and J 3 bases; bases outside gene matches: 5. CDR1 and CDR2 (germline): SNHLY, FYNNEI. This CDR3 has 13 amino acids. CDR3 nucleotides: TGTGCCAGTACTAGCGGGAACCTCTACGAGCAGTACTTC. Translated, it gives CASTSGNLYEQYF.

This chain joins TRBV5-6 and TRBJ2-7; TRBD2 matches 7 bases. The CDR3 contains 14 residues. The ends lost 3 bases at V and 4 bases at J; junction bases unmatched: 7. In germline, CDR1 is SGHDT, CDR2 YYEEEE. DNA for the CDR3: TGTGCCAGCAGCTGGGGGGGGACGGAGTACGAGCAGTACTTC. This gives the protein CASSWGGTEYEQYF.

As DNA, the CDR3 is TGCGCCAGCAGCGTGCGGGCCACCTACAATGAGCAGTTCTTC. Translation gives CASSVRATYNEQFF. This chain joins TRBV5-1 and TRBJ2-1; weak D call: TRBD2 (5 bases). Between the trimmed V and J ends, which lost 4 bases and 2 bases, there was a span of 10 bases. The CDR3 covers 14 residues. Looked up from germline, CDR1 is SGHRS and CDR2 is YFSETQ.

In DNA, the CDR3 is TGTGCCAGCAGTGAATTTCCCCAGTACTTC. Amino acid sequence: CASSEFPQYF. The J gene is TRBJ2-5, the V gene TRBV25-1; D remains ambiguous. This CDR3 is built from 10 residues. The V end lost 1 base, the J end lost 9 bases, and 3 bases lay between the germline ends. CDR1 MGHDK and CDR2 SYGVNS come from the germline V gene.

A few counts support this clone. The rearrangement joins TRBV5-4 to TRBJ1-2, with TRBD1 identical over 9 bases. CDR1 is SGHNT, CDR2 YYREEE, per germline (reference sequence). The CDR3 consists of 13 residues. V trimming: 4 bases; J trimming: 7 bases; junction bases outside the gene matches: 5. CDR3 nucleotides: TGTGCCAGCAGCCCCCGGGACAGGGCTGGCTACACCTTC. Protein: CASSPRDRAGYTF.

The gene calls are TRBV6-1 and TRBJ2-7; D gene unclear. CDR1 and CDR2 from the germline V gene are MNHNS and SASEGT. The CDR3 contains 15 residues. V gave up 2 bases and J gave up 3 bases, with 14 bases separating them. The CDR3 loop reads CASSENPRTLYEQYF. The CDR3 DNA reads as TGTGCCAGCAGTGAAAACCCACGGACCCTCTACGAGCAGTACTTC.